This note documents a single TCR beta chain sequence. In its sample, this clone was seen a few times. No cognate antigen has been identified for it. No clone much larger than this one lies a single base away; base qualities are absent. The entry originates in a study of beta chain features in type 1 diabetes listed by TCRdb under 2018. General notes on the study: Mean age, gender distribution, total cell number and subset yield did not differ between patients and healthy donors. Whereas all 30 or so donors provided naive and central memory subsets, regulatory and stem cell-like memory subsets were isolated from just 8 patients and about 8 healthy donors. A total of roughly 99,000,000 sorted cells were examined across all samples, and the number of cells per subset was strongly correlated with RNA yield. In the study, recently diagnosed type 1 diabetes patients and matched healthy donors were compared on the TCRB repertoires of their sorted circulating CD4+ T cell subsets.

All of the isolated RNA was reverse transcribed with the High Capacity cDNA Reverse Transcription Kit, so expressed TCRB transcripts were sequenced. Deep immunoSEQ sequencing was performed on naive, central memory and regulatory T cell samples, with an average of roughly 3.3 million total reads per sample. Sorted cells were lysed in RLT buffer, and RNA was extracted using DNase-treated RNeasy Micro or Mini kits according to cell number. To prevent cross-contamination, every cell subset was processed on its own, while patient and healthy donor samples were processed together. Using the immunoSEQ multiplex PCR, TCRB sequences were amplified from cDNA into 87-bp fragments spanning the CDR3 region. Sequencing of the amplicons was performed on the Illumina HiSeq platform. In the source study's methods: PCR bias was computationally corrected using synthetic template baselines, reads within Hamming distance 2 were collapsed, and singletons that could not be merged were discarded. Reads were aligned against IMGT so that V, D and J genes, CDR3 length and insertions or deletions at six rearrangement sites could be assigned. Within each subset, clonotype counts were normalized to the number of sorted cells before true diversity and Gini coefficients were calculated with the tcR R package. Repertoire sharing was quantified using the overlap coefficient calculated on TCRB nucleotide sequences. As stored in TCRdb, this immuneACCESS dataset retains in-frame rearrangements with V and J assigned. A fraction of the clones does not appear; measured against another copy, unresolved V genes explain less than half of the discrepancy, and the remainder lacks a known reason. V and J calls and clone size are those listed in that table; D and trimming were worked out from the DNA. The table for this sample lists a few hundred thousand clones; 8% to 10% of them were counted only once. Together, the top ten hold about 0.6% of the sample.

Each donor gave one peripheral blood draw, about 100 mL on average, collected into heparinised tubes. A BD FACSAria II and a panel including CD45RO, CCR7, CD25, CD127, CD95 and CD27 were used to sort naive, central memory, regulatory and stem cell-like memory CD4+ T cells. Every sorted population had a purity above 95%. PBMCs were isolated immediately by Lymphoprep density gradient centrifugation and stained directly without culture. So that batch effects would be minimized, each experiment stained and sorted samples in pairs, pairing one healthy donor with one patient. Results and caveats for the whole study, not just this receptor: Naive, central memory and regulatory TCRB repertoires appeared more similar among patients than among healthy donors. In all four CD4+ subsets, TCRB CDR3 length was moderately but significantly shorter in type 1 diabetes patients. Because cDNA was sequenced instead of genomic DNA, highly expressing activated cells could be over-represented, though the groups showed no difference in activation or CD3 levels. PCR may preferentially amplify shorter templates, but because patient and control samples were amplified and corrected together, any resulting skew would affect both groups equally. Because small numbers of individuals were included in the HLA sub-analyses, any influence of HLA type on TCRB rearrangement was left unresolved. Fewer insertions and more nucleotide deletions at VDJ recombination sites were observed in patients with type 1 diabetes, implying thymic rearrangement abnormalities.

The receptor's source is a man aged 25-45 years with type 1 diabetes. Material for sequencing was central memory CD4+ T cells from blood.

Here the CDR3 is given as CASSAKTGWGEQYF. Read as DNA, the sequence is TGTGCCAGCAGCGCCAAGACAGGGTGGGGCGAGCAGTACTTC. This sequence uses TRBV7-2 and TRBJ2-7, with TRBD1 matching 7 junction bases. Including the terminal cysteine and phenylalanine, the CDR3 comprises 14 residues. The DNA shown is the 42-base CDR3, in frame from base 1. After removal of 5 bases from V and 6 bases from J, the junction retains 10 bases not matched to a gene. From a lookup of the germline V gene, CDR1 and CDR2 are SGHTA and FQGNSA.